These 21 T cell receptor beta chains were all obtained from the same sample, sequenced in a study of monozygotic twins with inflammatory bowel disease. TCRdb reworked the 5' RACE reads into one entry per CDR3 protein, no DNA. In total, the table holds over 100,000 distinct CDR3 sequences. The sequenced material came from blood. These receptors came from a human donor with ulcerative colitis or Crohn's disease, or a healthy co-twin of an affected twin (not recorded which).

The J gene is TRBJ2-1, the V gene TRBV7-3; the D call of TRBD2 rests on TCRdb alone, since no DNA is present to check it. The CDR3 length is 15 residues. The germline V gene has CDR1 SGHTA and CDR2 FQGTGA. CDR3 sequence reads: CASSRKRDLRNEQFF.

The chain employs TRBV4-3 and TRBJ1-1. CDR1 is LGHNA and CDR2 is YSLEER in the germline V gene. The CDR3 length is 15 residues. CDR3 protein: CASSQAGRLNTEAFF.

The V and J genes are TRBV15 and TRBJ2-7; TCRdb names TRBD1, which stays unverified in the absence of DNA. The CDR3 has 13 amino acids. Germline CDR1 LNHNV, CDR2 YYDKDF (reference sequence). The CDR3 is CATSRVQGTEQYF.

This chain uses TRBV5-1 with TRBJ2-5. This CDR3 comprises 14 residues. Looked up from germline, CDR1 is SGHRS and CDR2 is YFSETQ. The CDR3 here is CASSLGVIQETQYF.

J is TRBJ2-2 and V is TRBV29-1. Germline V gene sequence: CDR1 SQVTM, CDR2 ANQGSEA. CDR3 length: 11 amino acids. CDR3 sequence: CSATYTGELFF.

This chain joins TRBV11-3 and TRBJ2-7; as DNA is missing, the TRBD2 call by TCRdb cannot be tested. Per germline, CDR1 SGHNT and CDR2 YENEEA. The CDR3 extends over 12 amino acids. CDR3 residues: CASSLAGHGQYF.

V is TRBV20-1 and J is TRBJ2-7; TCRdb proposes TRBD2, but this gene call is untestable without DNA. The CDR3 is made up of 17 amino acids. Germline V gives CDR1 DFQATT, CDR2 SNEGSKA (reference sequence). The CDR3: CSANPSGTSGSLDEQYF.

The chain links TRBV20-1 to TRBJ2-3; with no DNA, the TCRdb D assignment of TRBD1 cannot be verified. There are 15 residues in the CDR3. Germline V lookup: CDR1 DFQATT, CDR2 SNEGSKA (reference sequence). CDR3 sequence reads: CSATPRDRGTDTQYF.

V usage is TRBV4-1 and J usage is TRBJ1-6. CDR1 and CDR2 (germline): MGHRA, YSYEKL. The length of the CDR3 is 14 residues. The CDR3 sequence is CASSQGMGNSPLHF.

The chain joins TRBV20-1 to TRBJ1-5; TCRdb's D call, TRBD1, is unchecked because there is no DNA. The CDR3 runs to 16 residues. CDR1 and CDR2 (germline): DFQATT, SNEGSKA (reference sequence). CDR3 loop: CSARTPGDGSNQPQHF.

This sequence joins TRBV18 and TRBJ2-3; TCRdb calls TRBD2, which cannot be checked without DNA. CDR1 KGHSH and CDR2 LQKENI come from the germline V gene. The CDR3 runs 17 residues. CDR3 in amino acids: CASSPYEGPLSTDTQYF.

This chain's CDR3 is CASSPTGPDNEQFF. The chain employs TRBV7-3 and TRBJ2-1; TCRdb returns TRBD1, unconfirmable since there is no DNA. Germline CDR1 reads SGHTA; CDR2 reads FQGTGA. The CDR3 runs 14 residues.

The rearrangement links TRBV4-2 to TRBJ2-3; TCRdb gives TRBD2 as the D gene, but with no DNA this cannot be confirmed. This CDR3 has 16 residues. CDR1 and CDR2 (germline): LGHNA, YNFKEQ. The CDR3 region is CASSQDVGAPTDTQYF.

This chain joins TRBV6-5 and TRBJ1-4. The length of the CDR3 is 13 residues. Per the germline V gene, CDR1 is MNHEY and CDR2 is SVGAGI. The CDR3 is CASRDATNEKLFF.

This chain uses TRBV7-9 with TRBJ1-2; TCRdb calls TRBD1, which cannot be checked without DNA. The CDR3 spans 14 residues. Germline V gives CDR1 SEHNR, CDR2 FQNEAQ (reference sequence). This CDR3 reads CASSPGTARDGYTF.

V usage is TRBV24-1 and J usage is TRBJ2-7; the D gene TCRdb calls, TRBD2, cannot be checked with no DNA. The germline V gene has CDR1 KGHDR and CDR2 SFDVKD. This CDR3 has 12 amino acids. The CDR3 here is CATRSGGSEQYF.

The chain uses TRBV9 and TRBJ2-1; as DNA is missing, the TRBD2 call by TCRdb cannot be tested. Germline values: CDR1 SGDLS, CDR2 YYNGEE. There are 15 residues in the CDR3. The CDR3 sequence: CASSIAASGRAKQFF.

This rearrangement joins TRBV4-2 to TRBJ2-1; TCRdb's D call of TRBD2 is untestable without DNA. Germline loops: CDR1 LGHNA, CDR2 YNFKEQ. The CDR3 runs 15 residues. CDR3 protein: CASSQGTSSYNEQFF.

V gene TRBV19 combines with J gene TRBJ2-1; TCRdb's D gene call, TRBD1, goes unchecked for lack of DNA. This CDR3 contains 15 residues. Germline lookup yields CDR1 LNHDA and CDR2 SQIVND (reference sequence). The chain's CDR3 is CASSIQGAMYNEQFF.

This chain links TRBV5-1 with TRBJ2-7; there is no DNA to check the TCRdb D call of TRBD2. The CDR3 contains 13 residues. Germline V lookup: CDR1 SGHRS, CDR2 YFSETQ. The CDR3 here is CASSSERGYEQYF.

This chain joins TRBV20-1 and TRBJ2-7; TCRdb's D gene call, TRBD1, goes unchecked for lack of DNA. This CDR3 has 15 residues. Germline values: CDR1 DFQATT, CDR2 SNEGSKA (reference sequence). CDR3 residues: CSAPMPGTALYEQYF.